Below, one T cell receptor beta chain is given with its context. Its antigen is as yet unknown. A universal primer site was incorporated via template switching, and the cDNA contained unique molecular identifiers. A single record per CDR3 protein comes from TCRdb applying MiXCR to the 5' RACE reads. The repertoire consists of about 660,000 distinct CDR3 sequences, with 8.5% to 9% occurring once and the leading ten covering 0.98%. Losses at the gene ends were 3 bases for V and 0 bases for J; bases not matched to a gene: 9. Germline CDR1 DFQATT, CDR2 SNEGSKA (reference sequence). This CDR3 is built from 17 residues. The sample comes from a study of identical twins. General study findings and limits: Excess sharing by twins proved weaker in beta out-of-frame sequences.

All donors were healthy Caucasians. These data also formed part of another study, on yellow fever vaccine responses in identical twins. That investigation notes: Twin vaccine T cell responses reportedly seemed partly convergent, partly personalized.

The TCR sequence derives from a woman aged 18-29 years in good health. The V gene is TRBV20-1, the J gene TRBJ2-1; the match to TRBD2 covers 9 bases. Material: PBMCs. The CDR3 reads CSARSSGGSSSYNEQFF. CDR3 coding DNA: TGCAGTGCTAGGTCCAGCGGGGGGTCTAGCTCCTACAATGAGCAGTTCTTC.